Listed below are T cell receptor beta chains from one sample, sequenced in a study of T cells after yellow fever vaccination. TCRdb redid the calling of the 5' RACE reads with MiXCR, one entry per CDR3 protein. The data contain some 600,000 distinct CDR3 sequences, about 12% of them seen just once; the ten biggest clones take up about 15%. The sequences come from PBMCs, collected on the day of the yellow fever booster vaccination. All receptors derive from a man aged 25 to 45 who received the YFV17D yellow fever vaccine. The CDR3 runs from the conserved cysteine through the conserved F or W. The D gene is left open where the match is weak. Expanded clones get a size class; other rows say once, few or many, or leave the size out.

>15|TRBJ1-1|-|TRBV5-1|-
CASSSMGGTSTEAFF
TGCGCCAGCAGCTCCATGGGGGGGACGAGTACTGAAGCTTTCTTT
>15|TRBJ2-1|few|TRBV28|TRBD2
CASRLARYSYNEQFF
TGTGCCAGCAGACTAGCGAGATACTCCTACAATGAGCAGTTCTTC
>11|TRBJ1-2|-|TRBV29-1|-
CSVAGGDGYTF
TGCAGCGTTGCGGGGGGTGATGGCTACACCTTC
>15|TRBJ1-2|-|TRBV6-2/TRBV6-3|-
CASPTPRYSNYGYTF
TGTGCCAGCCCCACGCCCCGGTACTCTAACTATGGCTACACCTTC
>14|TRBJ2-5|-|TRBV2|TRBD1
CASSIGTGGETQYF
TGTGCCAGCAGTATTGGGACAGGGGGCGAGACCCAGTACTTC
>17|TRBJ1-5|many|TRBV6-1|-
CASRGLKGGAPNQPQHF
TGTGCCAGCAGGGGGTTGAAGGGTGGGGCCCCCAATCAGCCCCAGCATTTT
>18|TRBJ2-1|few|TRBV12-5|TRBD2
CASGPEGLAEYSYNEQFF
TGTGCTAGTGGTCCTGAGGGACTAGCGGAATACTCCTACAATGAGCAGTTCTTC
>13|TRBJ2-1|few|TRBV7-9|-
CASSFSPAVEQFF
TGTGCCAGCAGCTTCTCCCCCGCCGTTGAGCAGTTCTTC
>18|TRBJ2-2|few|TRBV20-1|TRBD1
CSARDRRRGTANTGELFF
TGCAGTGCTAGAGATCGTCGCAGGGGGACCGCGAACACCGGGGAGCTGTTTTTT
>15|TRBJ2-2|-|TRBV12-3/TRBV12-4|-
CASSPGTGYTGELFF
TGTGCCAGCAGTCCCGGGACTGGGTACACCGGGGAGCTGTTTTTT
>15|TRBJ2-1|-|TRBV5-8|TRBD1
CASSLGGTGARSGFF
TGTGCCAGCAGCTTGGGAGGGACAGGGGCTCGTTCGGGATTCTTC
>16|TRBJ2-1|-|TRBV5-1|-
CASSLESLSSYNEQFF
TGCGCCAGCAGCTTGGAGTCCCTGAGCTCCTACAATGAGCAGTTCTTC
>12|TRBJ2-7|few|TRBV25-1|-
CASSELGHEQYF
TGTGCCAGCAGTGAATTGGGCCACGAGCAGTACTTC
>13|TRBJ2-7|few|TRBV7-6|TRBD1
CASSLATGSEQYF
TGTGCCAGCAGCTTAGCGACAGGGTCCGAGCAGTACTTC
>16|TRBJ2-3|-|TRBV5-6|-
CASSLGHRLSTDTQYF
TGTGCCAGCAGCTTGGGTCACAGGCTATCCACAGATACGCAGTATTTT
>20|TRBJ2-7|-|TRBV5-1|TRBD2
CASSLALPGTSGRSLGEQYF
TGCGCCAGCAGCTTGGCCCTACCCGGGACTAGCGGGAGGAGTCTGGGAGAGCAGTACTTC
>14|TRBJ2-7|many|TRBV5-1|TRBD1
CASNHGTVSYEQYF
TGCGCCAGCAATCACGGGACAGTCTCCTACGAGCAGTACTTC
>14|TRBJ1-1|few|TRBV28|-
CASSDGGMGTEAFF
TGTGCCAGCAGTGACGGGGGTATGGGCACTGAAGCTTTCTTT
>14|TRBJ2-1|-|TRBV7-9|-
CASSPPSQGNEQFF
TGTGCCAGCAGCCCCCCGAGCCAGGGCAATGAGCAGTTCTTC
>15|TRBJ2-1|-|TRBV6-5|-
CASSYDQGLINEQFF
TGTGCCAGCAGTTACGATCAGGGACTCATCAATGAGCAGTTCTTC
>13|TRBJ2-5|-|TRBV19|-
CASSIVGVETQYF
TGTGCCAGTAGTATAGTGGGGGTAGAGACCCAGTACTTC
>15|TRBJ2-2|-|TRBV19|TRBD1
CASNPGTANTGELFF
TGTGCCAGTAATCCCGGGACAGCGAACACCGGGGAGCTGTTTTTT
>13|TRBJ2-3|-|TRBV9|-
CASSGLEGDTQYF
TGTGCCAGCAGCGGGCTGGAAGGAGATACGCAGTATTTT
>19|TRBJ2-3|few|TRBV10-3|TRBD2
CAISERLLATGTSTDTQYF
TGTGCCATCAGTGAGCGCTTACTAGCGACGGGAACTAGCACAGATACGCAGTATTTT
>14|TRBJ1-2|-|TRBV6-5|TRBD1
CASSRTGGVFGYTF
TGTGCCAGCAGCAGGACAGGGGGCGTTTTTGGCTACACCTTC
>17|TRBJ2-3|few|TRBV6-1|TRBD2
CASSPGTSGRRPDTQYF
TGTGCCAGCAGCCCCGGGACTAGCGGGAGAAGGCCAGATACGCAGTATTTT
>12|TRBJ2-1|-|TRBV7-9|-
CASSFSLNEQFF
TGTGCCAGCAGCTTTTCCCTCAATGAGCAGTTCTTC
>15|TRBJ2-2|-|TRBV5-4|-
CASSSYLENTGELFF
TGTGCCAGCAGCTCCTATCTGGAGAACACCGGGGAGCTGTTTTTT
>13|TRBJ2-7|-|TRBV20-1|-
CSAFGESPYEQYF
TGCAGTGCCTTCGGGGAGTCTCCCTACGAGCAGTACTTC
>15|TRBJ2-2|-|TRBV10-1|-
CASSEYLEGTGELFF
TGCGCCAGCAGTGAATATCTCGAGGGCACCGGGGAGCTGTTTTTT